A single sample gave rise to the 18 T cell receptor beta chains below, sequenced in a study of blood T cell repertoires in COVID-19. Repertoires were generated with immunoSEQ multiplex PCR, while TCRdb's copy carries only in-frame clones and drops some. The table has about half a million clones, approximately 85% seen once. Sequencing was carried out using peripheral blood. The source of these receptors is a human donor in a cohort sampled during active COVID-19.

The gene calls are TRBV28 and TRBJ1-2; D uncertain. V was cut by 4 bases and J by 4 bases, with 19 bases left in between. The germline CDR1 and CDR2 sequences are MDHEN and SYDVKM. This CDR3 contains 16 residues. The CDR3 here is CASSSTGSTGPYGYTF. The CDR3 coding sequence is TGTGCCAGCAGTTCGACCGGGAGCACCGGGCCCTATGGCTACACCTTC.

The gene calls are TRBV28 and TRBJ1-3; D possibly corresponds to TRBD1 (5 bases). The length of the CDR3 is 14 residues. CDR1 and CDR2 from the germline V gene are MDHEN and SYDVKM. Trimming pared 3 bases from V and 4 bases from J, leaving 10 bases between. This CDR3 reads CASSLVGQGNTIYF. The CDR3 region has the DNA TGTGCCAGCAGTTTGGTGGGGCAAGGAAACACCATATATTTT.

This sequence joins TRBV7-3 and TRBJ1-1; 9 bases match TRBD1. This CDR3 spans 14 amino acids. V lost 5 bases and J lost 3; bases outside the gene matches: 4. Germline V CDR1 and CDR2: SGHTA, FQGTGA. CDR3 nucleotide sequence: TGTGCCAGCAGCCCCGGGACAGGGTACACTGAAGCTTTCTTT. Its translation: CASSPGTGYTEAFF.

V is TRBV18 and J is TRBJ1-4; D gene uncertain. The CDR3 extends over 14 amino acids. The V gene lost 6 bases and the J gene lost 4 bases, with 12 bases spanning the gap. Germline V gene data show CDR1 as KGHSH and CDR2 as LQKENI. In nucleotides, the CDR3 is TGTGCCAGCTCCCCCTCGGGGAATAATGAAAAACTGTTTTTT. This sequence encodes CASSPSGNNEKLFF.

This clone was observed a single time. The CDR3 protein is CASSQPSGRTNNEQFF. The DNA of the CDR3 is TGTGCCAGCAGCCAACCCAGCGGGAGGACTAACAATGAGCAGTTCTTC. The chain combines TRBV3-1 (or the pseudogene TRBV3-2) with TRBJ2-1; TRBD2 aligns across 9 bases. The V segment lost 2 bases and the J segment 5 bases; nucleotides outside the gene matches: 7. Germline assignment: CDR1 LGHDT and CDR2 YNNKEL (reference sequence). The CDR3 sequence is 16 residues long.

The J gene is TRBJ1-2, the V gene TRBV29-1; maybe TRBD1 (6 bases). This CDR3 contains 14 residues. The germline V and J ends were trimmed by 3 bases and 7 bases, with 18 bases remaining between them. CDR1 and CDR2 (germline): SQVTM, ANQGSEA. The DNA for the CDR3 is TGCAGCGTTGATCAGGGGATGGGGAATCTTGGCTACACCTTC. Translation: CSVDQGMGNLGYTF.

This clone was picked up one time. This chain uses TRBV7-3 with TRBJ2-1; 9 bases agree with TRBD2. V lost 4 bases and J lost 4; bases outside the gene matches: 14. The germline V gene encodes CDR1 SGHTA and CDR2 FQGTGA. The CDR3 loop spans 18 amino acids. CDR3 coding DNA: TGTGCCAGCAGCTCCCATAGCGGGAGTCCCCTCGCGTACAATGAGCAGTTCTTC. This codes for CASSSHSGSPLAYNEQFF.

V usage is TRBV3-1 (or the pseudogene TRBV3-2) and J usage is TRBJ1-2; TRBD1 matches at 11 bases. Germline values: CDR1 LGHDT, CDR2 YNNKEL (reference sequence). Trimming at V came to 4 bases and at J to 7 bases, leaving 2 bases not matched to a gene. The length of the CDR3 is 13 residues. CDR3 region: CASSRGTGGGYTF. The CDR3 region has the DNA TGTGCCAGCAGCCGTGGGACAGGGGGTGGCTACACCTTC.

The rearrangement joins TRBV7-9 to TRBJ1-4; weak D call: TRBD1 (5 bases). CDR3 size: 18 residues. Germline CDR1 SEHNR, CDR2 FQNEAQ (reference sequence). V was trimmed by 2 bases and J by 2 bases, leaving 18 bases between them. DNA for the CDR3: TGTGCCAGCAGCTTATTATTGTCAGCTGGGGCGACTAATGAAAAACTGTTTTTT. It is translated as CASSLLLSAGATNEKLFF.

This sequence joins TRBV11-2 and TRBJ2-7; 7 bases agree with TRBD1. Trimming at V came to 2 bases and at J to 3 bases, leaving 4 bases not matched to a gene. Per the germline V gene, CDR1 is SGHAT and CDR2 is FQNNGV. The CDR3 consists of 14 residues. CDR3 sequence (DNA): TGTGCCAGCAGCTTATACGACAGGGTCTACGAGCAGTACTTC. Its protein product is CASSLYDRVYEQYF.

The chain couples TRBV18 to TRBJ2-7; 8 bases line up with TRBD2. The length of the CDR3 is 15 residues. Trimming at V came to 3 bases and at J to 3 bases, leaving 7 bases not matched to a gene. In germline, CDR1 is KGHSH, CDR2 LQKENI. In DNA form, the CDR3 reads TGTGCCAGCTCACCCCAAGCGGGAGTGTACTACGAGCAGTACTTC. Translating gives CASSPQAGVYYEQYF.

This clone was observed a few times. This sequence joins TRBV20-1 and TRBJ1-1; D not resolved. CDR3 length equals 11 residues. Per germline, CDR1 DFQATT and CDR2 SNEGSKA (reference sequence). The germline V and J ends were trimmed by 3 bases and 7 bases, with 9 bases remaining between them. The DNA of the CDR3 is TGCAGTGCTAGTTCCCGTAATGAAGCTTTCTTT. Its translation: CSASSRNEAFF.

The chain uses TRBV6-2 or TRBV6-3 and TRBJ2-7, with a possible D match to TRBD1 (6 bases). The V end lost 0 bases, the J end lost 3 bases, and 12 bases lay between the germline ends. This CDR3 has 15 amino acids. CDR1 and CDR2 (germline): MNHEY, SVGEGT. CDR3 loop: CASSYSPAGDYEQYF. CDR3 coding DNA: TGTGCCAGCAGTTACTCGCCGGCAGGGGACTACGAGCAGTACTTC.

The chain combines TRBV6-5 with TRBJ2-5; TRBD1 aligns across 7 bases. The CDR3 has 14 amino acids. The V gene end was trimmed by 5 bases and the J gene end by 2 bases; junction bases not matched to a gene: 5. Germline V gene lookup returns CDR1 MNHEY and CDR2 SVGAGI. DNA of the CDR3: TGTGCCAGCAGTAGCAGGGACAGACAAGAGACCCAGTACTTC. Encoded protein: CASSSRDRQETQYF.

This rearrangement joins TRBV5-1 to TRBJ2-2; 8 bases fit TRBD2. The germline V gene encodes CDR1 SGHRS and CDR2 YFSETQ. CDR3 length: 16 residues. Unmatched junction bases numbered 3, after V lost 1 base and J lost 1 base. In DNA form, the CDR3 reads TGCGCCAGCAGCTTGATCGCGGGAGGGAACACCGGGGAGCTGTTTTTT. Protein sequence: CASSLIAGGNTGELFF. Variable domain in full (rest from reference TRBV5-1 and TRBJ2-2): KAGVTQTPRYLIKTRGQQVTLSCSPISGHRSVSWYQQTPGQGLQFLFEYFSETQRNKGNFPGRFSGRQFSNSRSEMNVSTLELGDSALYLCASSLIAGGNTGELFFGEGSRLTVL.

This chain links TRBV29-1 with TRBJ1-2, with D tentatively TRBD1 (5 bases). Per germline, CDR1 SQVTM and CDR2 ANQGSEA. The CDR3 contains 10 residues. The ends were cut back, 2 bases at V and 8 bases at J, with 6 bases in the middle. The CDR3 nucleotides read TGCAGCGTTGAACAGGGAGGCTACACCTTC. The encoded protein is CSVEQGGYTF.

The rearrangement links TRBV19 to TRBJ2-3, with 10 bases matching TRBD2. Trimming cost V 4 bases and J 5 bases; bases outside gene matches: 9. Germline-derived CDR1 and CDR2 are LNHDA and SQIVND (reference sequence). This CDR3 has 16 amino acids. The CDR3 coding sequence is TGTGCCAGTAGTACACTTCTAGCGGGAGTTGTAGATACGCAGTATTTT. Translating gives CASSTLLAGVVDTQYF.

V gene TRBV18 combines with J gene TRBJ2-3, with a tentative D call TRBD1 (5 bases). Germline V CDR1 and CDR2: KGHSH, LQKENI. The CDR3 has 15 residues. Trimming left V 4 bases short and J 2 bases short, with 13 bases between. In DNA form, the CDR3 reads TGTGCCAGCTCACTCTCCTGGGGCCTCACAGATACGCAGTATTTT. It yields the protein CASSLSWGLTDTQYF.